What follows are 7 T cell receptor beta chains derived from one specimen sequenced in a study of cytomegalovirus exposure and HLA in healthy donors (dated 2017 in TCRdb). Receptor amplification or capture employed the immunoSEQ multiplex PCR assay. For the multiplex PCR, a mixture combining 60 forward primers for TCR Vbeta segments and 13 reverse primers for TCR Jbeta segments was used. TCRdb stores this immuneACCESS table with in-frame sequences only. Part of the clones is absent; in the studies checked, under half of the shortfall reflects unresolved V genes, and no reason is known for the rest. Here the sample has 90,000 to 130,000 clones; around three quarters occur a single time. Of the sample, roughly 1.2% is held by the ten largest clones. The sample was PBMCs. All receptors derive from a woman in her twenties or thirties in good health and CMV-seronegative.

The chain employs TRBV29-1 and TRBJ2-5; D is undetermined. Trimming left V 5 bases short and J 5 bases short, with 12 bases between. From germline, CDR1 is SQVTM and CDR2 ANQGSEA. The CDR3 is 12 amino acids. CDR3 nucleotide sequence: TGCAGCGTTTGGGCAAAGCCGGAGACCCAGTACTTC. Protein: CSVWAKPETQYF.

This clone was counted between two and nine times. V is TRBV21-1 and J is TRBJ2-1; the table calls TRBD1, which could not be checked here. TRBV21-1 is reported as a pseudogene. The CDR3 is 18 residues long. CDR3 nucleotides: TGTGCCAGCAGCAAAGTTGATCGGAAGACAGGGGGCTGCAATGAGCAGTTCTTC. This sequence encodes CASSKVDRKTGGCNEQFF.

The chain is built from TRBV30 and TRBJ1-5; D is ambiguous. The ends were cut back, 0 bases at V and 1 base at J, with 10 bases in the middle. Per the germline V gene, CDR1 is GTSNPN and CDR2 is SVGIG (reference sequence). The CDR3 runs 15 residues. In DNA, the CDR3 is TGTGCCTGGAGTGTAACCGGGGTCAGCAATCAGCCCCAGCATTTT. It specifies CAWSVTGVSNQPQHF.

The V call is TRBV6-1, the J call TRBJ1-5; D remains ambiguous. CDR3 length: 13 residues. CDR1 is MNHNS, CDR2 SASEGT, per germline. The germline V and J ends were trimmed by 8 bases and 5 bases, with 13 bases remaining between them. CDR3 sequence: CASFHRLDQPQHF. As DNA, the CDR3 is TGTGCCAGCTTCCACCGGTTGGATCAGCCCCAGCATTTT.

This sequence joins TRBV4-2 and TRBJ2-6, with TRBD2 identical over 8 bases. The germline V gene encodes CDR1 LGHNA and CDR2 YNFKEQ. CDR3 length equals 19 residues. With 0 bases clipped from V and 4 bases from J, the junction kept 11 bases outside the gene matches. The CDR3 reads CASSQDSPGGLGGANVLTF. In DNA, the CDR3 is TGTGCCAGCAGCCAAGACTCGCCGGGGGGGTTGGGAGGGGCCAACGTCCTGACTTTC.

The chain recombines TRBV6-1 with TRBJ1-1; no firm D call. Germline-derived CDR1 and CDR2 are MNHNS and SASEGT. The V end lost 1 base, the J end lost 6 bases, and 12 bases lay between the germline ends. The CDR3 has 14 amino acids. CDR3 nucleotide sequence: TGTGCCAGCAGTGAAGAAGTCCCGAGCCCTGAAGCTTTCTTT. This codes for CASSEEVPSPEAFF.

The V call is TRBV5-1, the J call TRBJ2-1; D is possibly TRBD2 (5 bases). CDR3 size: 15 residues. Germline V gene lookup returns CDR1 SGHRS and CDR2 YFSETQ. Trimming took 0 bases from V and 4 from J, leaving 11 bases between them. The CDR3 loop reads CASSLVSAAYNEQFF. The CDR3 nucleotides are TGCGCCAGCAGCTTGGTTTCAGCGGCTTACAATGAGCAGTTCTTC.